The 31 T cell receptor beta chains given below trace back to one sample, sequenced in a study of blood T cell repertoires in COVID-19. Method: immunoSEQ multiplex PCR; TCRdb's copy keeps in-frame clones and lacks some. The table has 130,000 or so clones, roughly four fifths seen once. Sequenced sample: peripheral blood. These receptors were obtained from a woman of 80 years or more with acute or convalescent COVID-19.

J is TRBJ1-1 and V is TRBV12-3 or TRBV12-4; D remains ambiguous. V was shortened by 5 bases and J by 4 bases, with 11 bases between the two germline ends. The CDR3 extends over 13 amino acids. The CDR3 bases are TGTGCCAGCAGTCGGGTGCGATTCACTGAAGCTTTCTTT. It codes for CASSRVRFTEAFF.

The chain employs TRBV5-1 and TRBJ1-4, with 10 bases matching TRBD1. The CDR3 consists of 17 residues. The trim removed 2 bases at V and 5 bases at J, leaving 9 bases unmatched. Germline V lookup: CDR1 SGHRS, CDR2 YFSETQ. CDR3 sequence: CASSLQRPGQGNEKLFF. CDR3 DNA sequence: TGCGCCAGCAGCTTACAACGCCCGGGACAGGGGAATGAAAAACTGTTTTTT.

CDR3 protein: CASRPRQGAGEAFF. The CDR3 nucleotides are TGTGCCAGCAGGCCAAGACAGGGGGCAGGCGAAGCTTTCTTT. The rearrangement uses TRBV7-9 and TRBJ1-1; 10 nucleotides align to TRBD1. This CDR3 has 14 residues. V lost 6 bases, J lost 8 bases, and 9 bases stayed unmatched. The V gene's germline CDR1 is SEHNR and CDR2 FQNEAQ (reference sequence). Variable domain in full (rest from reference TRBV7-9 and TRBJ1-1): DTGVSQNPRHKITKRGQNVTFRCDPISEHNRLYWYRQTLGQGPEFLTYFQNEAQLEKSRLLSDRFSAERPKGSFSTLEIQRTEQGDSAMYLCASRPRQGAGEAFFGQGTRLTVV.

This sequence joins TRBV11-2 and TRBJ2-1; TRBD2 agrees at 11 bases. The CDR3 is made up of 15 amino acids. V dropped 4 bases and J dropped 5; count of bases not matched to a gene: 4. The germline V gene has CDR1 SGHAT and CDR2 FQNNGV. The CDR3 sequence is CASSSRLAGNNEQFF. CDR3 DNA sequence: TGTGCCAGCAGCTCCAGACTAGCGGGGAACAATGAGCAGTTCTTC.

This chain links TRBV15 with TRBJ1-1; D is perhaps TRBD1 (5 bases). With 1 base removed from V and 1 base from J, the gap between germline ends came to 10 bases. The CDR3 totals 15 residues. The germline V gene has CDR1 LNHNV and CDR2 YYDKDF (reference sequence). For the CDR3, the DNA is TGTGCCACCAGCAGAGGGACCGACAGGAACACTGAAGCTTTCTTT. This sequence encodes CATSRGTDRNTEAFF.

V and J are TRBV18 and TRBJ2-2; possibly TRBD1 for D (5 bases). Germline-derived CDR1 and CDR2 are KGHSH and LQKENI. The V end lost 3 bases, the J end lost 1 base, and 18 bases lay between the germline ends. The CDR3 loop spans 18 amino acids. This chain's CDR3 is CASSPFGIRAGNTGELFF. The CDR3 DNA sequence: TGTGCCAGCTCACCTTTTGGTATCAGGGCTGGGAACACCGGGGAGCTGTTTTTT.

The CDR3 region has the DNA TGTGCCAGCAGCCCCCTTTATAGCAATCAGCCCCAGCATTTT. This encodes CASSPLYSNQPQHF. The V and J genes are TRBV5-5 and TRBJ1-5; D gene uncertain. Germline CDR1 and CDR2: SGHKS and YYEKEE (reference sequence). The CDR3 sequence is 14 residues long. V shed 4 bases and J shed 0 bases, with 8 bases lying between them. Full variable domain (remainder filled in from reference TRBV5-5 and TRBJ1-5): DAGVTQSPTHLIKTRGQQVTLRCSPISGHKSVSWYQQVLGQGPQFIFQYYEKEERGRGNFPDRFSARQFPNYSSELNVNALLLGDSALYLCASSPLYSNQPQHFGDGTRLSIL.

The rearrangement links TRBV5-6 to TRBJ2-1; 13 bases map to TRBD2. With V trimmed by 3 bases and J by 4 bases, 13 bases remained unmatched. The CDR3 is made up of 19 amino acids. Looked up from germline, CDR1 is SGHDT and CDR2 is YYEEEE. As DNA, the CDR3 is TGTGCCAGCAGCTACCCCGTGACCACTAGCGGGGGGGGTTACAATGAGCAGTTCTTC. This gives the protein CASSYPVTTSGGGYNEQFF.

The genes are TRBV10-3 and TRBJ1-2; 7 bases map to TRBD1. The germline gives CDR1 ENHRY, CDR2 SYGVKD. The CDR3 is made up of 13 amino acids. V trimming: 5 bases; J trimming: 3 bases; junction bases outside the gene matches: 3. Here the CDR3 DNA reads TGTGCCATCAGTCCCACAGGGGACTATGGCTACACCTTC. It translates to CAISPTGDYGYTF.

The J gene is TRBJ2-1, the V gene TRBV7-2; 8 nucleotides match TRBD1. The germline V gene has CDR1 SGHTA and CDR2 FQGNSA. The CDR3 consists of 15 residues. The ends lost 5 bases at V and 4 bases at J; junction bases unmatched: 7. CDR3 in DNA: TGTGCCAGCAGCCTGGGACAGGTCGATTACAATGAGCAGTTCTTC. It yields the protein CASSLGQVDYNEQFF.

The chain has TRBV24-1 and TRBJ2-5, with 8 bases identical to TRBD1. The CDR3 length is 14 residues. Germline-derived CDR1 and CDR2 are KGHDR and SFDVKD. J lost 4 bases, V lost 3 bases, and 3 bases had no gene match. CDR3 region: CATSDTTGGETQYF. The DNA of the CDR3 is TGTGCCACCAGTGATACAACAGGGGGAGAGACCCAGTACTTC.

V usage is TRBV19 and J usage is TRBJ1-5; TRBD1 matches 10 bases. V dropped 1 base and J dropped 7; count of bases not matched to a gene: 4. Germline V gives CDR1 LNHDA, CDR2 SQIVND (reference sequence). The CDR3 is made up of 15 amino acids. In nucleotides, the CDR3 is TGTGCCAGTAGTATAGGACAGGGGGCAAGACAGCCCCAGCATTTT. Its protein is CASSIGQGARQPQHF.

The CDR3 sequence is CATSKRQGAFNNQPQHF. In DNA, the CDR3 is TGTGCCACCAGTAAAAGACAGGGGGCGTTTAACAATCAGCCCCAGCATTTT. The genes are TRBV15 and TRBJ1-5; 10 bases map to TRBD1. CDR1 and CDR2 from the germline V gene are LNHNV and YYDKDF (reference sequence). The CDR3 length is 17 residues. The V and J ends lost 6 bases and 3 bases, in that order; junction bases with no gene match: 11. Supplemented by reference TRBV15 and TRBJ1-5, the full variable domain reads DAMVIQNPRYQVTQFGKPVTLSCSQTLNHNVMYWYQQKSSQAPKLLFHYYDKDFNNEADTPDNFQSRRPNTSFCFLDIRSPGLGDTAMYLCATSKRQGAFNNQPQHFGDGTRLSIL.

This clone is a singleton in its sample. The chain uses TRBV7-2 and TRBJ1-3; 11 bases are shared with TRBD1. Trimming at V came to 0 bases and at J to 3 bases, leaving 4 bases not matched to a gene. This CDR3 has 17 residues. From germline, CDR1 is SGHTA and CDR2 FQGNSA. CDR3 amino acids: CASSLATGTGGGNTIYF. The CDR3 nucleotides read TGTGCCAGCAGCTTAGCGACCGGGACAGGGGGTGGAAACACCATATATTTT.

This clone was seen a few times. J is TRBJ2-4 and V is TRBV6-6, with 7 bases fitting TRBD1. V trimming: 6 bases; J trimming: 2 bases; junction bases outside the gene matches: 4. CDR1 is MNHNY, CDR2 SVGAGI, per germline (reference sequence). The CDR3 contains 14 residues. The CDR3 sequence: CASSRGQSKNIQYF. The DNA of the CDR3 is TGTGCCAGCAGCCGGGGACAGTCCAAAAACATTCAGTACTTC.

The chain uses TRBV7-9 and TRBJ1-4; TRBD1 agrees at 8 bases. In germline, CDR1 is SEHNR, CDR2 FQNEAQ (reference sequence). After removal of 0 bases from V and 6 bases from J, the junction contained 0 bases not matched to a gene. CDR3 length equals 14 residues. In DNA form, the CDR3 reads TGTGCCAGCAGCTTAGCCAGGGGGCATGAAAAACTGTTTTTT. Amino acid sequence: CASSLARGHEKLFF.

The V call is TRBV10-1, the J call TRBJ1-5; TRBD1 matches 9 bases. Germline V lookup: CDR1 WNHNN, CDR2 SYGVQD (reference sequence). V was pared by 6 bases and J by 6 bases, with 18 bases of the junction left unmatched. The CDR3 is 18 amino acids. The CDR3 DNA reads TGCGCCAGCAGGATAGGGGACAGGGCGAGTCGTTTACTTCAGCCCCAGCATTTT. Protein: CASRIGDRASRLLQPQHF.

The V and J genes are TRBV5-1 and TRBJ1-1; D unclear. CDR1 is SGHRS and CDR2 is YFSETQ in the germline V gene. The CDR3 length is 15 residues. V lost 0 bases and J 2 bases, leaving 11 bases between the germline ends. The CDR3 sequence: CASSLEPRLNTEAFF. DNA of the CDR3: TGCGCCAGCAGCTTGGAACCCAGGCTCAACACTGAAGCTTTCTTT.

CDR3 in DNA: TGTGCCAGCAGTGAACCCCGACAGGGTTGGCAGTACTTC. It translates to CASSEPRQGWQYF. The genes are TRBV6-1 and TRBJ2-7, with 7 positions matching TRBD1. Germline V lookup: CDR1 MNHNS, CDR2 SASEGT. The V segment lost 2 bases and the J segment 9 bases; nucleotides outside the gene matches: 7. The CDR3 is 13 residues long.

In this sample, this clone turned up a few times. This rearrangement joins TRBV9 to TRBJ1-1; TRBD1 matches at 11 bases. The CDR3 has 18 residues. Per germline, CDR1 SGDLS and CDR2 YYNGEE. V gave up 3 bases and J gave up 6 bases; unmatched junction bases: 16. CDR3 DNA sequence: TGTGCCAGCAGCGCCCCCTGGGACAGGGGGGGGTTGTCGGCTGAAGCTTTCTTT. Translated, it gives CASSAPWDRGGLSAEAFF.

The chain recombines TRBV5-8 with TRBJ1-1; maybe TRBD1 (5 bases). The CDR3 loop spans 14 amino acids. From germline, CDR1 is SGHTS and CDR2 YDEGEE. V was clipped by 1 base and J by 1 base, with 8 bases between them. The CDR3 spells CASSLWGGNTEAFF. For the CDR3, the DNA is TGTGCCAGCAGCTTGTGGGGCGGGAACACTGAAGCTTTCTTT.

The gene calls are TRBV21-1 and TRBJ2-1; the table's D gene call, TRBD2, was not cross checked with the DNA. TRBV21-1 is given as a pseudogene. CDR3 length: 17 residues. The CDR3 sequence is CASSKAEWDRGSNEQFF. The CDR3 DNA follows: TGTGCCAGCAGCAAAGCCGAGTGGGACCGGGGGTCCAATGAGCAGTTCTTC.

This clone came up a few times. CDR3 DNA sequence: TGTGCCAGTACCGAGGACAGGGCCGGCTACACCTTC. Encoded protein: CASTEDRAGYTF. The gene calls are TRBV19 and TRBJ1-2; TRBD1 matches 8 bases. The CDR3 has 12 residues. Germline loops: CDR1 LNHDA, CDR2 SQIVND (reference sequence). The V segment lost 7 bases and the J segment 8 bases; nucleotides outside the gene matches: 6. The whole variable domain, remainder taken from reference TRBV19 and TRBJ1-2, is DGGITQSPKYLFRKEGQNVTLSCEQNLNHDAMYWYRQDPGQGLRLIYYSQIVNDFQKGDIAEGYSVSREKKESFPLTVTSAQKNPTAFYLCASTEDRAGYTFGSGTRLTVV.

V gene TRBV6-1 combines with J gene TRBJ1-4; no clear D gene. The length of the CDR3 is 14 residues. Germline V gene sequence: CDR1 MNHNS, CDR2 SASEGT. V was clipped by 2 bases and J by 4 bases, with 8 bases between them. This CDR3 is CASSEQPRNEKLFF. CDR3 coding DNA: TGTGCCAGCAGTGAACAACCGCGTAATGAAAAACTGTTTTTT.

The CDR3 here is CASSAQSGISNQPQHF. The CDR3 nucleotides read TGTGCCAGTAGTGCTCAATCAGGGATTAGCAATCAGCCCCAGCATTTT. The chain joins TRBV19 to TRBJ1-5, with a weak D call TRBD1 (5 bases). V lost 5 bases and J 0 bases, leaving 14 bases between the germline ends. The CDR3 has 16 amino acids. The germline V gene encodes CDR1 LNHDA and CDR2 SQIVND (reference sequence).

The chain uses TRBV18 and TRBJ2-3; 8 bases are a match to TRBD2. The CDR3 length is 15 residues. Trimming removed 3 bases from V and 5 bases from J; junction bases left unmatched: 7. CDR1 and CDR2 from the germline V gene are KGHSH and LQKENI. The CDR3 protein is CASSPAGGRGDTQYF. The CDR3 DNA reads TGTGCCAGCTCACCCGCGGGGGGTCGGGGAGATACGCAGTATTTT.

The chain is built from TRBV6-6 and TRBJ2-7; TRBD1 agrees at 8 bases. CDR3 size: 16 residues. The germline V gene encodes CDR1 MNHNY and CDR2 SVGAGI (reference sequence). V trimming: 5 bases; J trimming: 7 bases; junction bases outside the gene matches: 16. The CDR3 nucleotides are TGTGCCAGCAGTCAGCATGCGACGACAGGGGCGGGAGAGCAGTACTTC. This translates into CASSQHATTGAGEQYF.

The rearrangement joins TRBV2 to TRBJ1-1, with a tentative D call TRBD1 (5 bases). The germline CDR1 and CDR2 sequences are SNHLY and FYNNEI. CDR3 length: 14 residues. Trimming took off 8 bases at V and 2 bases at J, with 15 bases between the two ends. The CDR3 loop is CASHRIQVNTEAFF. The CDR3 nucleotides read TGTGCCAGCCACAGAATACAGGTTAACACTGAAGCTTTCTTT.

This clone was counted a single time. The chain is built from TRBV5-8 and TRBJ1-1; no clear D. Per germline, CDR1 SGHTS and CDR2 YDEGEE. V shed 1 base and J shed 1 base, with 11 bases lying between them. This CDR3 is built from 15 residues. The CDR3 region is CASSLRRRENTEAFF. In nucleotides, the CDR3 is TGTGCCAGCAGCTTGCGAAGGAGGGAGAACACTGAAGCTTTCTTT.

In its sample, this clone was seen a few times. The chain couples TRBV9 to TRBJ1-1; 7 bases align to TRBD1. This CDR3 comprises 13 residues. Germline V gene data show CDR1 as SGDLS and CDR2 as YYNGEE. V was pared by 0 bases and J by 8 bases, with 4 bases of the junction left unmatched. The CDR3 region has the DNA TGTGCCAGCAGCGTAGTAGGGACAGCCGAAGCTTTCTTT. The encoded protein is CASSVVGTAEAFF.

The rearrangement links TRBV7-3 to TRBJ1-1; D is uncertain. The CDR3 sequence is 13 residues long. Germline loops: CDR1 SGHTA, CDR2 FQGTGA. Trimming took off 2 bases at V and 6 bases at J, with 10 bases between the two ends. CDR3 sequence: CASSLAPAAEAFF. The CDR3 bases are TGTGCCAGCAGCTTAGCCCCTGCGGCTGAAGCTTTCTTT.